This TCR beta chain appears in the sequencing data of a study of OX40 agonist ivuxolimab in advanced cancers. Produced via immunoSEQ multiplex PCR; TCRdb's table is partial and in-frame only. The table records 47,000 or so clones, roughly 86% of them present only once. The specimen comprised CD4+ or CD8+ T cells sorted from blood, sampled in a trial of the OX40 agonist ivuxolimab. The TCR originated in an adult with an advanced solid tumor such as melanoma, head and neck, liver or kidney cancer.

The CDR3 DNA follows: TGTGCCAGCAGTTTTGGGCCTCTCGGGGCCTACGAGCAGTACTTC. Amino acids: CASSFGPLGAYEQYF. This rearrangement joins TRBV27 to TRBJ2-7; a possible D gene is TRBD2 (5 bases). The CDR3 has 15 residues. Trimming took 3 bases from V and 2 from J, leaving 14 bases between them. Germline lookup yields CDR1 MNHEY and CDR2 SMNVEV (reference sequence).